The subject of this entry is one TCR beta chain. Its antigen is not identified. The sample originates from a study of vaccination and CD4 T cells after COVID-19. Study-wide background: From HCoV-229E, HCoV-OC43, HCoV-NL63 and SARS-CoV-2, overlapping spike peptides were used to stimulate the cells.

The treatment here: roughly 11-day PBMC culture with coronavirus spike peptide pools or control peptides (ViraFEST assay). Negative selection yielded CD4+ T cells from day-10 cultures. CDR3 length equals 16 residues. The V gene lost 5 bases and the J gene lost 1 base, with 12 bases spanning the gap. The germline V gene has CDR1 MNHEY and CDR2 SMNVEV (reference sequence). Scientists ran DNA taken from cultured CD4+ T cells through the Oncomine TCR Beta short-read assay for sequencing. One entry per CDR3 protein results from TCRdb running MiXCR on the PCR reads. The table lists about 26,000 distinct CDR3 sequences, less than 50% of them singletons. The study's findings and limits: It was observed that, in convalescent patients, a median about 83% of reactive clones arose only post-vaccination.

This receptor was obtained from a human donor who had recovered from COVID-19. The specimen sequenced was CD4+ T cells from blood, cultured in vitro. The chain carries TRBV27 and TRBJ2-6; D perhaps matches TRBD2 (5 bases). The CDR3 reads CASSPLLGSGANVLTF. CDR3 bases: TGTGCCAGCAGTCCTTTACTAGGATCTGGGGCCAACGTCCTGACTTTC.